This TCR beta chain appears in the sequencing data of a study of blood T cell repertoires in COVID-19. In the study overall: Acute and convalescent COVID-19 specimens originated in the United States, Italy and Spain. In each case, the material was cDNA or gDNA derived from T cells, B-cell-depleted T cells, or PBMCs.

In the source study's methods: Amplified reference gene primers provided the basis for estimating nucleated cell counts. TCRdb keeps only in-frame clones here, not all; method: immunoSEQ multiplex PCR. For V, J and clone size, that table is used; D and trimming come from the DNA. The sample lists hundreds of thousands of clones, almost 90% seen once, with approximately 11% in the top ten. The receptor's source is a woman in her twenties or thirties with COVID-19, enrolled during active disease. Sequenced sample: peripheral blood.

CDR3 sequence reads: CASGTGTHSGNTIYF. The CDR3 coding sequence is TGTGCCAGCGGGACAGGGACACACTCTGGAAACACCATATATTTT. The V and J genes are TRBV7-8 and TRBJ1-3, with 9 positions matching TRBD1. With 8 bases clipped from V and 0 bases from J, the junction kept 5 bases outside the gene matches. CDR3 length equals 15 residues. Germline V gene sequence: CDR1 SGHVS, CDR2 FQNEAQ.